This T cell receptor beta chain emerged from a study of chemoradiotherapy in HPV16-positive cancers. Study overall: Candidate HPV-specific clones and shared TCR motifs came from a couple of HPV16-positive patients.

As for this clone: The antigen is unknown.

Findings and caveats of the study: During treatment, candidate HPV-specific clones and E7-related motifs expanded in tumor. Functional assays defining HPV-specific T cells used only a couple of HPV16-positive patients.

V gave up 7 bases and J gave up 7 bases, with 13 bases separating them. Germline loops: CDR1 MRHNA, CDR2 SNTAGT. This CDR3 has 12 residues. Repertoires were generated with immunoSEQ multiplex PCR, while TCRdb's copy carries only in-frame clones and drops some. Here the sample spans about 66,000 clones, 88% being singletons. The TCR was taken from a human donor with HPV-associated anogenital cancer. The chain couples TRBV6-4 to TRBJ1-2; D is unresolved. The sequences come from blood, collected from a patient who underwent chemoradiotherapy. The CDR3 region is CASNDRGIGYTF. The CDR3 DNA reads as TGTGCCAGCAACGATAGAGGGATTGGCTACACCTTC.